These 8 T cell receptor beta chains came from one sample sequenced in a study of blood T cell repertoires in COVID-19. Libraries were prepared by immunoSEQ multiplex PCR; TCRdb keeps only in-frame clonotypes and omits some of them. The table lists 200,000 to 250,000 clones, roughly 80% of them singletons. Sequenced material: PBMCs or T cells enriched from blood (not recorded which). The receptors stem from a woman in her forties with acute COVID-19.

The rearrangement links TRBV27 to TRBJ1-5; 10 positions agree with TRBD1. This CDR3 region has 15 residues. Germline CDR1 reads MNHEY; CDR2 reads SMNVEV (reference sequence). V lost 5 bases and J lost 7; bases outside the gene matches: 8. CDR3 in DNA: TGTGCCAGCAGTCGGACAGGGGGATTCTGGCAGCCCCAGCATTTT. It is translated as CASSRTGGFWQPQHF.

This clone turned up a few times. This chain joins TRBV3-1 (or the pseudogene TRBV3-2) and TRBJ2-7, with D maybe TRBD2 (5 bases). This CDR3 region has 15 residues. The germline CDR1 and CDR2 sequences are LGHDT and YNNKEL (reference sequence). Between the trimmed V and J ends, which lost 0 bases and 6 bases, there was a span of 15 bases. CDR3 region: CASSQEPGFGSEQYF. In DNA, the CDR3 is TGTGCCAGCAGCCAAGAACCAGGATTTGGGAGCGAGCAGTACTTC.

This clone was found once. This sequence joins TRBV24-1 and TRBJ1-5; D is undetermined. CDR3 size: 11 residues. Germline-derived CDR1 and CDR2 are KGHDR and SFDVKD. V lost 5 bases to trimming and J lost 7 bases, with 5 bases between them. The CDR3 bases are TGTGCCACCAGTGGTCAGCAGCCCCAGCATTTT. Encoded protein: CATSGQQPQHF.

This clone was recorded a few times. V is TRBV5-1 and J is TRBJ1-4, with D possibly matching TRBD1 (6 bases). Germline V gene sequence: CDR1 SGHRS, CDR2 YFSETQ. V lost 5 bases to trimming and J lost 1 base, with 12 bases between them. This CDR3 is 15 amino acids long. For the CDR3, the DNA is TGCGCCAGCAGTTGGGGGGGCAGAACTAATGAAAAACTGTTTTTT. It yields the protein CASSWGGRTNEKLFF.

This chain uses TRBV28 with TRBJ1-1, with D perhaps matching TRBD1 (6 bases). CDR3 size: 14 residues. With 2 bases removed from V and 5 bases from J, the gap between germline ends came to 12 bases. The germline V gene has CDR1 MDHEN and CDR2 SYDVKM. The CDR3 DNA is TGTGCCAGCAGTTTAAGCCAGGGGTTGACTGAAGCTTTCTTT. Protein product: CASSLSQGLTEAFF. The whole variable domain, filled in from reference TRBV28 and TRBJ1-1, reads DVKVTQSSRYLVKRTGEKVFLECVQDMDHENMFWYRQDPGLGLRLIYFSYDVKMKEKGDIPEGYSVSREKKERFSLILESASTNQTSMYLCASSLSQGLTEAFFGQGTRLTVV.

This clone appeared many times. This chain connects TRBV19 to TRBJ2-1, with 11 bases lining up with TRBD2. Germline V CDR1 and CDR2: LNHDA, SQIVND (reference sequence). This CDR3 comprises 14 residues. V was clipped by 9 bases and J by 4 bases; unmatched bases: 5. The CDR3 region has the DNA TGTGCCAGCCAACTAGCGGGAGAATACAATGAGCAGTTCTTC. This gives the protein CASQLAGEYNEQFF.

In regard to this clone: Within the sample, other DNA sequences also encode this same CDR3. The CDR3 loop reads CASSPQGGYGYTF. In DNA, the CDR3 is TGTGCCAGCAGCCCCCAGGGGGGATATGGCTACACCTTC. The chain links TRBV7-2 to TRBJ1-2, with 7 nucleotides matching TRBD1. The CDR3 totals 13 residues. CDR1 is SGHTA and CDR2 is FQGNSA in the germline V gene. V lost 5 bases, J lost 5 bases, and 5 bases stayed unmatched.

The genes are TRBV28 and TRBJ1-2; 9 bases align to TRBD1. The germline CDR1 and CDR2 sequences are MDHEN and SYDVKM. V shed 6 bases, J shed 2 bases, and the junction held 19 bases outside the gene matches. This CDR3 is 19 amino acids long. The DNA for the CDR3 is TGTGCCAGCAGGGGTCCGATAGGACAGGGGTCCTATTCCAACTATGGCTACACCTTC. It encodes CASRGPIGQGSYSNYGYTF.